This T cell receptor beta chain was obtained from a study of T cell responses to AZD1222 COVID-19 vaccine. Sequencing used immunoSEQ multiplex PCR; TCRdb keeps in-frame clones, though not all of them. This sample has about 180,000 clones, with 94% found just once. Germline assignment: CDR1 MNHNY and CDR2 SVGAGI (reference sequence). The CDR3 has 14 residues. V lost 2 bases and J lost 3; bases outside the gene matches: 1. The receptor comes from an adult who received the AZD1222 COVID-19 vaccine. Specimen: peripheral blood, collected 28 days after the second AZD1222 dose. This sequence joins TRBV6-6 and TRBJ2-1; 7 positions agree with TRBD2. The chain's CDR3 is CASSYRDYYNEQFF. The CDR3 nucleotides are TGTGCCAGCAGTTACAGGGACTACTACAATGAGCAGTTCTTC.